These T cell receptor beta chains were read from a single sample in a study of T cells in Graves' hyperthyroidism and ophthalmopathy. TCRdb passed the multiplex PCR reads through MiXCR, listing each CDR3 protein once. The table includes about 410,000 distinct CDR3 sequences, more than 12% detected once. The sequenced sample consisted of blood. The receptors shown here come from a young woman with Graves' ophthalmopathy. The conserved cysteine and the conserved F or W are not part of the CDR3 here. The order of the fields is V gene, clone size, J gene, CDR3 protein. The size entry is marked missing in some rows and otherwise reads once, few, many or a size class.

V: TRBV3-1; size: many; J: TRBJ2-3; CDR3: ASSQVAGGRADTQY
V: TRBV6-1; size: few; J: TRBJ2-1; CDR3: ASSYPLSGGQF
V: TRBV10-3; size: many; J: TRBJ2-2; CDR3: ATSEARRNTGELF
V: TRBV3-1; size: many; J: TRBJ2-5; CDR3: ASSQGRYPPQY
V: TRBV11-2; size: many; J: TRBJ1-2; CDR3: ASSLGQGFTYGYT
V: TRBV24-1; size: many; J: TRBJ2-3; CDR3: ATSDATGEVPDTQY
V: TRBV4-1; size: -; J: TRBJ2-7; CDR3: ASGQDPQGYEQY
V: TRBV2; size: many; J: TRBJ2-7; CDR3: ASTSPTRVYEQY
V: TRBV6-5; size: -; J: TRBJ1-2; CDR3: ASSYSSGTGGLRGYT
V: TRBV5-5; size: many; J: TRBJ2-1; CDR3: ASSSGQGVNEQF
V: TRBV15; size: many; J: TRBJ1-2; CDR3: ATSRGSAGGDGYT
V: TRBV20-1; size: few; J: TRBJ2-2; CDR3: SARQAGIIAGELF
V: TRBV2; size: many; J: TRBJ2-3; CDR3: ASRAKADTQY
V: TRBV28; size: many; J: TRBJ1-4; CDR3: ASSSHSPNEKLF
V: TRBV5-6; size: many; J: TRBJ2-2; CDR3: ASSLPSTGELF
V: TRBV6-1; size: many; J: TRBJ2-1; CDR3: ASSRTSGATYNEQF
V: TRBV7-2; size: many; J: TRBJ2-3; CDR3: ASGLAGIQTDTQY
V: TRBV12-3/TRBV12-4; size: many; J: TRBJ2-5; CDR3: ASRIWEQETQY
V: TRBV3-1; size: many; J: TRBJ1-1; CDR3: ASSQDRQAGVAF
V: TRBV7-2; size: -; J: TRBJ2-3; CDR3: ASSPQAHTQY
V: TRBV7-8; size: -; J: TRBJ1-1; CDR3: ASSSPTTEAF
V: TRBV11-3; size: many; J: TRBJ1-1; CDR3: ASSFRGINTEAF
V: TRBV5-1; size: many; J: TRBJ1-1; CDR3: ASSSGPSNTEAF
V: TRBV28; size: many; J: TRBJ1-2; CDR3: ASSLRTLAYGYT
V: TRBV28; size: many; J: TRBJ2-7; CDR3: ASSDRGEQY
V: TRBV19; size: few; J: TRBJ1-1; CDR3: ASSVEDGNTEAF
V: TRBV20-1; size: many; J: TRBJ1-2; CDR3: SARSGRTGSTSTNYGYT
V: TRBV20-1; size: few; J: TRBJ1-1; CDR3: SASFLGRGVVNTEAF
V: TRBV5-1; size: many; J: TRBJ2-3; CDR3: ASKGQRLGSDTQY
V: TRBV28; size: many; J: TRBJ2-7; CDR3: ASSPTGPSYEQY
V: TRBV6-1; size: many; J: TRBJ1-6; CDR3: ASWERQGDYSPLH
V: TRBV11-2; size: -; J: TRBJ1-1; CDR3: ASIPLATLIGGAGGAAF
V: TRBV7-9; size: many; J: TRBJ2-1; CDR3: ASSYRDWYNEQF
V: TRBV9; size: -; J: TRBJ1-1; CDR3: ASSVTGITNTEAF
V: TRBV24-1; size: -; J: TRBJ2-1; CDR3: ATSDADRASSYNEQF
V: TRBV12-3/TRBV12-4; size: many; J: TRBJ1-2; CDR3: ASSFISSTNT
V: TRBV20-1; size: -; J: TRBJ2-3; CDR3: SARSGGGQSDTQY
V: TRBV7-3; size: -; J: TRBJ2-2; CDR3: ASSLGGPRYTGELF
V: TRBV5-1; size: many; J: TRBJ2-1; CDR3: ASRSAFGYNEQF
V: TRBV19; size: -; J: TRBJ2-4; CDR3: ASSSRQPGGKNIQY
V: TRBV3-1; size: few; J: TRBJ2-3; CDR3: ASSQERADGTQY
V: TRBV2; size: many; J: TRBJ2-7; CDR3: ASTRDTLPSYEQY
V: TRBV28; size: many; J: TRBJ1-4; CDR3: ASKDTGSSRTNEKLF
V: TRBV20-1; size: many; J: TRBJ1-2; CDR3: SAPGDRSLDYGYT
V: TRBV30; size: many; J: TRBJ1-3; CDR3: AWSAGDGNTIY
V: TRBV5-1; size: many; J: TRBJ1-4; CDR3: ASSLAGTGSEKLF
V: TRBV12-3/TRBV12-4; size: many; J: TRBJ2-5; CDR3: ASSVTSGAGETQY
V: TRBV6-2/TRBV6-3; size: many; J: TRBJ2-1; CDR3: ASSPYLSGGYNEQF
V: TRBV9; size: many; J: TRBJ1-1; CDR3: ASSVDGNTEAF
V: TRBV6-1; size: many; J: TRBJ2-2; CDR3: ASSPDGSYTGELF
V: TRBV6-2/TRBV6-3; size: few; J: TRBJ2-2; CDR3: ASRRDPLTGELF
V: TRBV20-1; size: many; J: TRBJ2-6; CDR3: SAVSEAFSGANVLT
V: TRBV11-2; size: many; J: TRBJ2-7; CDR3: ASSSWSDRGREQY
V: TRBV9; size: few; J: TRBJ2-4; CDR3: ASSAGTLGKNIQY